This TCR beta chain emerged from a study of response to subunit inactivated influenza vaccine. This CDR3 region has 12 residues. Germline loops: CDR1 SGHAT, CDR2 FQNNGV. Trimming removed 4 bases at V and 8 bases at J, with 11 bases between. TCRdb independently ran MiXCR on the RT-PCR reads; one entry per CDR3 protein. The table has 550,000 to 800,000 distinct CDR3 sequences, around 13% seen once; the top ten hold 6% to 8%. Notes on the study in general: It was the authors' suggestion that each seasonal influenza vaccination recruits few new T cells.

Concerning this clonotype itself: Its antigen is undetermined.

The V and J genes are TRBV11-2 and TRBJ1-2, with D hard to call. The input for sequencing was PBMCs from blood, taken less than 15 days before vaccination. This receptor was identified in a man aged 50 to 60 who received an inactivated influenza vaccine. The CDR3 protein is CASSSFGRGYTF. DNA of the CDR3: TGTGCCAGCAGCTCCTTCGGGCGGGGCTACACCTTC.